Included here is one TCR beta chain sequence, with context. What it binds is unknown. These data come from a study of shared clonotypes between healthy human individuals. The overall study: CD8 memory received one plate per donor, CD8 naive two, CD4 memory three and CD4 naive three.

Points from the study as a whole: Larger richness was generally estimated for naive than memory subsets.

Cells designated naive CD8 were CD45RO-negative and were positively selected for CCR7, with terminally differentiated effector memory CD45RA+ cells excluded. TCRdb's copy holds only in-frame clones and misses some; the assay was immunoSEQ multiplex PCR. The sample has 2 million to 2.5 million clones, around 93% seen once. Looked up from germline, CDR1 is SGHAT and CDR2 is FQNNGV. There are 16 residues in the CDR3. The trim removed 0 bases at V and 1 base at J, leaving 4 bases unmatched. The clonotype was recovered from a man younger than 30 in good health. Some clones in this sample may be carry-over from other donors' samples. This sequence joins TRBV11-2 and TRBJ2-7; 9 nucleotides align to TRBD2. The sample taken for sequencing was naive CD8+ T cells from PBMCs. The CDR3 region has the DNA TGTGCCAGCAGCTTAGACGCTAGCGGGAAGTCCTACGAGCAGTACTTC. It is translated as CASSLDASGKSYEQYF.